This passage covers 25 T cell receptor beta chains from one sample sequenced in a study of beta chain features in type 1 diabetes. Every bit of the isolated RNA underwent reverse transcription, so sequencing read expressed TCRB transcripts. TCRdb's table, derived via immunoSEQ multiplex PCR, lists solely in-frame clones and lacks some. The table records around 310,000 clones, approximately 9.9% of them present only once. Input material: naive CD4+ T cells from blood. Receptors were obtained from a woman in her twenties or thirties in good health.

CDR3 amino acids: CASSLQGLQETQYF. CDR3 in DNA: TGCGCCAGCAGCTTACAGGGGCTACAAGAGACCCAGTACTTC. The genes are TRBV5-1 and TRBJ2-5, with 7 bases identical to TRBD1. CDR1 and CDR2 from the germline V gene are SGHRS and YFSETQ. J was trimmed by 2 bases and V by 2 bases; bases with no gene match: 3. CDR3 length: 14 amino acids. The entire variable domain, with the rest obtained from reference TRBV5-1 and TRBJ2-5, is as follows: KAGVTQTPRYLIKTRGQQVTLSCSPISGHRSVSWYQQTPGQGLQFLFEYFSETQRNKGNFPGRFSGRQFSNSRSEMNVSTLELGDSALYLCASSLQGLQETQYFGPGTRLLVL.

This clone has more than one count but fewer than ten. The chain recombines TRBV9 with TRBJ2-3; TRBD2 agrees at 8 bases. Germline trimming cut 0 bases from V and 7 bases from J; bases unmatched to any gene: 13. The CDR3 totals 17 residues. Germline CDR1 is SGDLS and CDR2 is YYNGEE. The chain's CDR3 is CASSVGLAGGSDHTQYF. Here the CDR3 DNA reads TGTGCCAGCAGCGTAGGGCTAGCGGGTGGAAGCGACCATACGCAGTATTTT.

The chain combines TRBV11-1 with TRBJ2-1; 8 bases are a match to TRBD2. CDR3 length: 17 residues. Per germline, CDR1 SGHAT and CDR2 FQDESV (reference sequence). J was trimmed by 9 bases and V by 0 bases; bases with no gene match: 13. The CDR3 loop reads CASSLAVGGDPIGEQFF. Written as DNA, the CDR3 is TGTGCCAGCAGCTTAGCGGTCGGGGGGGATCCGATTGGTGAGCAGTTCTTC.

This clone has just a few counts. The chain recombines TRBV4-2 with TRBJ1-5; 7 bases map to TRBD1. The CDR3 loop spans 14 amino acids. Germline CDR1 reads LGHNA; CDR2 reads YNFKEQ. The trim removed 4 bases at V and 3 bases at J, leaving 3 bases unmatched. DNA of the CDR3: TGTGCCAGCAGCCCGGGACAGCTCAATCAGCCCCAGCATTTT. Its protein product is CASSPGQLNQPQHF.

The CDR3 sequence is CASSLRQGSNEKLFF. In DNA, the CDR3 is TGTGCCAGCTCACTCCGACAGGGATCTAATGAAAAACTGTTTTTT. The gene calls are TRBV18 and TRBJ1-4; 7 bases agree with TRBD1. The CDR3 spans 15 residues. Germline assignment: CDR1 KGHSH and CDR2 LQKENI. J was trimmed by 3 bases and V by 4 bases; bases with no gene match: 5.

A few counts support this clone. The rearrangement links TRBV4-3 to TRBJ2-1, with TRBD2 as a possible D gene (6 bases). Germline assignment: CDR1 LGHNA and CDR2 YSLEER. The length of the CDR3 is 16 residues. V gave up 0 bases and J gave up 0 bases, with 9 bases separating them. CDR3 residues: CASSQDLGGSYNEQFF. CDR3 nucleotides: TGCGCCAGCAGCCAAGATCTGGGGGGCTCCTACAATGAGCAGTTCTTC.

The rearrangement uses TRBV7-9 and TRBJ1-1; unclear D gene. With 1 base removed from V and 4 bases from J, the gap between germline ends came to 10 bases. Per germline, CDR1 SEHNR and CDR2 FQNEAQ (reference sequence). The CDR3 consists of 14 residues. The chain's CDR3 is CASSLERVSTEAFF. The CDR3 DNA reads TGTGCCAGCAGCTTAGAACGAGTGAGCACTGAAGCTTTCTTT.

The CDR3: CSAGTEETQYF. For the CDR3, the DNA is TGCAGCGCAGGGACAGAAGAGACCCAGTACTTC. The rearrangement uses TRBV29-1 and TRBJ2-5; TRBD1 aligns across 7 bases. Germline V gene lookup returns CDR1 SQVTM and CDR2 ANQGSEA. This CDR3 spans 11 amino acids. V gave up 7 bases and J gave up 3 bases; unmatched junction bases: 2.

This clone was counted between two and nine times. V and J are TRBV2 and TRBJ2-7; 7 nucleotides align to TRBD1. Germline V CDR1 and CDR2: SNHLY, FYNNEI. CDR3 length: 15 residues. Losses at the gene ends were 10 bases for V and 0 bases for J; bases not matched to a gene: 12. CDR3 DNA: TGTGCCACTATTAGGGGACAGCTGAGCTCCTACGAGCAGTACTTC. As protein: CATIRGQLSSYEQYF.

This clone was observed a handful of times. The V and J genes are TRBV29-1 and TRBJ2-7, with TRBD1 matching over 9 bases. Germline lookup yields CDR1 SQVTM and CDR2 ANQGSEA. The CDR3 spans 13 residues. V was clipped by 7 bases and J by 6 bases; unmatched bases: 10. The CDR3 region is CSARGDRDGEQYF. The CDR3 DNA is TGCAGCGCCCGGGGGGACAGGGACGGCGAGCAGTACTTC.

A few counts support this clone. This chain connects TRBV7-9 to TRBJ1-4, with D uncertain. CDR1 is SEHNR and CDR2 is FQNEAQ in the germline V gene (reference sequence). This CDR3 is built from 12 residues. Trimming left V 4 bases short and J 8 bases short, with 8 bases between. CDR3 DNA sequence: TGTGCCAGCAGCTACTTAAGCGAAAAACTGTTTTTT. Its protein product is CASSYLSEKLFF.

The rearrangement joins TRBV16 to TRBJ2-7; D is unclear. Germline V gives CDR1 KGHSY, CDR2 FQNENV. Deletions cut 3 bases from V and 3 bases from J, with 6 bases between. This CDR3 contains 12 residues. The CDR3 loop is CASSQSRYEQYF. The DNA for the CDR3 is TGTGCCAGCAGCCAGAGCCGCTACGAGCAGTACTTC.

CDR3 residues: CASSLVRGGRDTDTQYF. The CDR3, as DNA: TGTGCCAGCAGCTTAGTTCGGGGCGGGAGGGACACAGATACGCAGTATTTT. J is TRBJ2-3 and V is TRBV7-2, with 9 bases lining up with TRBD2. The V gene's germline CDR1 is SGHTA and CDR2 FQGNSA. The V and J ends lost 1 base and 2 bases, in that order; junction bases with no gene match: 7. The CDR3 is 17 amino acids. The full variable domain, rest sourced from reference TRBV7-2 and TRBJ2-3, is GAGVSQSPSNKVTEKGKDVELRCDPISGHTALYWYRQSLGQGLEFLIYFQGNSAPDKSGLPSDRFSAERTGGSVSTLTIQRTQQEDSAVYLCASSLVRGGRDTDTQYFGPGTRLTVL.

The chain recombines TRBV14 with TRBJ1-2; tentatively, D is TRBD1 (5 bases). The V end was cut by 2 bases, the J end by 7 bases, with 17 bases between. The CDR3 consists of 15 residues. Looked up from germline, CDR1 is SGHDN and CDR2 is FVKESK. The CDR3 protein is CASSQQGRPKGGYTF. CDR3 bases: TGTGCCAGCAGCCAACAGGGCAGACCTAAGGGTGGCTACACCTTC.

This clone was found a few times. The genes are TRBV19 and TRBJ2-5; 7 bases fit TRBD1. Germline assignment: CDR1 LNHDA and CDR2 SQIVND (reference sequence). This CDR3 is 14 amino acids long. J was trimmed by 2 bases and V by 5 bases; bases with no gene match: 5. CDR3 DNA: TGTGCCAGTAGTGAGGGACAGATACAAGAGACCCAGTACTTC. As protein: CASSEGQIQETQYF.

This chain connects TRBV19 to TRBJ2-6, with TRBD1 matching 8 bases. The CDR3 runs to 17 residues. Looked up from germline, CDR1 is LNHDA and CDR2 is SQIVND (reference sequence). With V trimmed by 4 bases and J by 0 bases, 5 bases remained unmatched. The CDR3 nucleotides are TGTGCCAGTAGTACCGACAGGGGAAGCTCTGGGGCCAACGTCCTGACTTTC. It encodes CASSTDRGSSGANVLTF.

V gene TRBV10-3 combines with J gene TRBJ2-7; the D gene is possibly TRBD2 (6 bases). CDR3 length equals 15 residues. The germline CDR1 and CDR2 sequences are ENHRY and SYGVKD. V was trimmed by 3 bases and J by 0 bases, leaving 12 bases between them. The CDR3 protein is CAISEWAGTSYEQYF. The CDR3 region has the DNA TGTGCCATCAGTGAATGGGCGGGAACCTCCTACGAGCAGTACTTC.

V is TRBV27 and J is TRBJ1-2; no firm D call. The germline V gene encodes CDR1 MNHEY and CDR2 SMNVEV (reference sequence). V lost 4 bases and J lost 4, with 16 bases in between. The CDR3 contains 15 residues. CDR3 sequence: CASSSAIRDSYGYTF. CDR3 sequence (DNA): TGTGCCAGCAGTTCTGCGATTCGAGATTCCTATGGCTACACCTTC.

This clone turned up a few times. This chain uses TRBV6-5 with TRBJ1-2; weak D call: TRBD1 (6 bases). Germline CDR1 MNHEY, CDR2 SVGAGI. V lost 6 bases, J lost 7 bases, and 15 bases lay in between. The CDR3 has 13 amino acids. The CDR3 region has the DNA TGTGCCAGCAGGCTACAGGGTGTACGTGGCTACACCTTC. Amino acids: CASRLQGVRGYTF.

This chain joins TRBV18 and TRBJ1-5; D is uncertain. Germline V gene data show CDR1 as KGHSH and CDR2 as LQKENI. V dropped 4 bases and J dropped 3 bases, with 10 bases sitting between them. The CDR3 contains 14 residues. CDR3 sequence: CASSRRATNQPQHF. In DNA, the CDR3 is TGTGCCAGCTCACGGAGGGCGACCAATCAGCCCCAGCATTTT.

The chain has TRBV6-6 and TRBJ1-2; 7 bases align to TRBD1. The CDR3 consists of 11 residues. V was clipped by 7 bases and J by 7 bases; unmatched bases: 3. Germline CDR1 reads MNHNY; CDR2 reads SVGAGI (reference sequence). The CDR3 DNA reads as TGTGCCAGCACCCAGGGGGGTGGCTACACCTTC. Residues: CASTQGGGYTF.

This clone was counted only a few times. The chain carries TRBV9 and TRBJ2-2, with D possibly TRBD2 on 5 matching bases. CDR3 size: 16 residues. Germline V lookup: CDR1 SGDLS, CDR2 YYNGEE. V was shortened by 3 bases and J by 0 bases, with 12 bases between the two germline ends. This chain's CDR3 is CASSERGKSNTGELFF. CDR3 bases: TGTGCCAGCAGCGAGAGAGGGAAGTCGAACACCGGGGAGCTGTTTTTT.

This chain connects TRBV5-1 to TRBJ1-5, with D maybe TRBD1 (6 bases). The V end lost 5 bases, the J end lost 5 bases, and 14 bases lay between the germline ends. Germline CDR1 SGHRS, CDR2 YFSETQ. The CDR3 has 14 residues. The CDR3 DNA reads TGCGCCAGCAGTCAAACAGGGTCCGATCAGCCCCAGCATTTT. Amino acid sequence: CASSQTGSDQPQHF. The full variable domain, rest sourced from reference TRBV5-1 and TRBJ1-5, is KAGVTQTPRYLIKTRGQQVTLSCSPISGHRSVSWYQQTPGQGLQFLFEYFSETQRNKGNFPGRFSGRQFSNSRSEMNVSTLELGDSALYLCASSQTGSDQPQHFGDGTRLSIL.

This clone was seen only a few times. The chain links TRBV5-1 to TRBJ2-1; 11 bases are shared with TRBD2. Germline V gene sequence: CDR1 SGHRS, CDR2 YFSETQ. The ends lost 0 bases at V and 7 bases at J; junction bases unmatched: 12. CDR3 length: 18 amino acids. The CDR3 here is CASSLAWASGRLGNEQFF. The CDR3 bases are TGCGCCAGCAGCTTGGCTTGGGCTAGCGGGAGGCTGGGGAATGAGCAGTTCTTC.

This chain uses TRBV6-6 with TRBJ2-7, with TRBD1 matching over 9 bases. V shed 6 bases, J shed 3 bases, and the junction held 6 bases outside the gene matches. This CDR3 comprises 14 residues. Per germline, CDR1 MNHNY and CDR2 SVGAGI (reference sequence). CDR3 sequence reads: CASSLGQGRYEQYF. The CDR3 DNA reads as TGTGCCAGCAGCCTAGGACAGGGGCGCTACGAGCAGTACTTC.